The sequence of this T cell receptor beta chain was determined in a study of cytomegalovirus exposure and HLA in healthy donors. Whole-study findings and limits: Generally TCR sequences proved uncommon, though certain public TCRs appeared in numerous donors. Per a later analysis, HLA-associated TCR beta chains showed more clonal expansion than other, equally common TCR beta chains.

PCR involved 60 Vbeta and 13 Jbeta primers. The table came from immunoSEQ multiplex PCR; TCRdb's copy has only in-frame clones and leaves some out. The sample comprises around 130,000 clones, approximately 85% of which are singletons, and about 7% rests with the top ten. This clone appeared a single time. Its antigen is as yet unknown. The CDR3 length is 15 residues. CDR1 and CDR2 (germline): SGDLS, YYNGEE. V gave up 4 bases and J gave up 5 bases; unmatched junction bases: 8. V gene TRBV9 combines with J gene TRBJ2-7; 11 bases agree with TRBD1. This receptor was identified in a woman aged 25 to 45 in good health and CMV-seropositive. Sequenced: PBMCs. CDR3 loop: CASSQGQGGFNEQYF. In DNA form, the CDR3 reads TGTGCCAGCAGCCAGGGACAGGGGGGGTTTAACGAGCAGTACTTC.